This T cell receptor (beta chain) derives from a study of cytomegalovirus exposure and HLA in healthy donors. The CDR3 is 13 residues long. Germline loops: CDR1 LNHDA, CDR2 SQIVND (reference sequence). V was pared by 7 bases and J by 7 bases, with 16 bases between. Worth noting for this clone: What it binds is not known.

The PCR used 60 Vbeta and 13 Jbeta primers. Only in-frame clones appear in the TCRdb table, and some are missing; sequencing was by immunoSEQ multiplex PCR. The sample contains under 150,000 clones, over 70% of which appear only once. General study findings and limits: Analysis performed later found 16,951 TCR beta sequences associated with HLA alleles at 0.05 false discovery rate. Only CMV serostatus was available as immune exposure information.

Samples came from healthy bone marrow donors. At sampling all donors were nominally healthy, likely with unrecorded immune exposures. This clonotype originated in a woman under 30 in good health and CMV-seronegative. What was sequenced was PBMCs. The genes are TRBV19 and TRBJ1-2; D is uncertain. The CDR3 is CASNLPGVGGYTF. The DNA for the CDR3 is TGTGCCAGTAACCTCCCCGGGGTTGGTGGCTACACCTTC.